This T cell receptor beta chain stems from a study of cytomegalovirus exposure and HLA in healthy donors. Study-wide results and caveats: According to the study, about 180 TCR beta chains were cytomegalovirus-associated. HLA alleles showed associations with fewer than 20,000 TCR beta sequences in a later analysis, at a 0.05 false discovery rate.

Comment on this clone: What it binds is not known.

Per the germline V gene, CDR1 is SGHTA and CDR2 is FQGNSA. The V end was cut by 1 base, the J end by 0 bases, with 7 bases between. This CDR3 has 15 residues. 13 Jbeta primers and 60 Vbeta primers were used for the PCR. Libraries were prepared by immunoSEQ multiplex PCR; TCRdb keeps only in-frame clonotypes and omits some of them. The sample includes 45,000 to 65,000 clones, about 84% of them seen just once. The source material was PBMCs. This sequence was found in a man under 40 in good health and CMV-seronegative. J is TRBJ1-5 and V is TRBV7-2; D call uncertain. This CDR3 reads CASSLGGISNQPQHF. In nucleotides, the CDR3 is TGTGCCAGCAGCTTAGGCGGGATTAGCAATCAGCCCCAGCATTTT.